This T cell receptor (beta chain) was observed in a study of shared clonotypes between healthy human individuals. Study outcomes and limitations: Lower generation probabilities were found for non-shared clonotypes than for those shared by all four donors. Larger estimated richness was generally recorded for naive subsets relative to memory subsets.

Details on this clone: Its target is not known.

The CDR3 is 17 residues long. Germline lookup yields CDR1 SGHRS and CDR2 YFSETQ. Between the trimmed V and J ends, which lost 1 base and 6 bases, there was a span of 23 bases. Naive CD45RA+ and memory CD45RA-negative subsets were split from CD4+ cells. TCRdb's table, derived via immunoSEQ multiplex PCR, lists solely in-frame clones and lacks some. Among more than 400,000 clones, approximately 95% were seen once, and the ten largest hold around 0.066%. Source material: naive CD4+ T cells sorted from blood. Subset defined: CD45RA+ positively selected. The chain is built from TRBV5-1 and TRBJ2-7; D is ambiguous. This receptor was identified in a woman between 25 and 40 years old in good health. The CDR3 region is CASSLRSGLHTESEQYF. For the CDR3, the DNA is TGCGCCAGCAGCTTGAGAAGTGGCCTCCATACGGAGTCCGAGCAGTACTTC.